Below, 2 T cell receptor beta chains from the same sample are listed, as sequenced in a study of cytomegalovirus exposure and HLA in healthy donors. With 60 Vbeta and 13 Jbeta primers, the PCR was carried out. Assay: immunoSEQ multiplex PCR; the TCRdb copy retains only in-frame clones and omits some. The top ten clones hold roughly 0.76% of a sample with 85,000 to 130,000 clones, 60% to 80% of them seen once. The specimen was PBMCs. The origin of the receptors is a boy younger than 18 in good health and CMV-seronegative.

This sequence joins TRBV7-9 and TRBJ1-2; the match to TRBD1 covers 7 bases. The germline CDR1 and CDR2 sequences are SEHNR and FQNEAQ (reference sequence). Trimming took 6 bases from V and 1 from J; bases not matched to a gene: 8. There are 15 residues in the CDR3. The CDR3: CASRPRTGYNYGYTF. CDR3 nucleotides: TGTGCCAGCAGACCCAGGACAGGCTATAACTATGGCTACACCTTC. Using reference TRBV7-9 and TRBJ1-2 for the parts outside the CDR3, the full variable domain is DTGVSQNPRHKITKRGQNVTFRCDPISEHNRLYWYRQTLGQGPEFLTYFQNEAQLEKSRLLSDRFSAERPKGSFSTLEIQRTEQGDSAMYLCASRPRTGYNYGYTFGSGTRLTVV.

The chain employs TRBV20-1 and TRBJ2-1, with D unclear. The V end lost 6 bases, the J end lost 7 bases, and 10 bases lay between the germline ends. The CDR3 covers 11 residues. CDR1 DFQATT and CDR2 SNEGSKA come from the germline V gene (reference sequence). The CDR3 protein is CSAEDRNEQFF. CDR3 nucleotide sequence: TGCAGTGCCGAGGATCGGAATGAGCAGTTCTTC.